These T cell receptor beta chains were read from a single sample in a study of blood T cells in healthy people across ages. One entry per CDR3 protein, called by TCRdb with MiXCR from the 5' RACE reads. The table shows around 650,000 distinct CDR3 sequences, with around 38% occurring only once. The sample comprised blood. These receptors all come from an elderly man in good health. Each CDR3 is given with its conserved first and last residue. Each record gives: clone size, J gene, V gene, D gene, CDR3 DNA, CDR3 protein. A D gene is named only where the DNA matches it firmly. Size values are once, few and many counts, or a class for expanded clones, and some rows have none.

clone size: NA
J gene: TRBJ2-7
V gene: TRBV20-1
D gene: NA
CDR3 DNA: TGCAGTGCTAGAACGCCGACCCCAGCGTGCGAGCAGTACTTC
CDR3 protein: CSARTPTPACEQYF

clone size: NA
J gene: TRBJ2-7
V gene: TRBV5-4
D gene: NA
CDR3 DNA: TGTGCCAGCAGCTTGGACGGATCCTTCTGTGAGCAGTACTTC
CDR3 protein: CASSLDGSFCEQYF

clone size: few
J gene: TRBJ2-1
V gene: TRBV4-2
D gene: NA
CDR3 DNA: TGTGCCAGCAGCCTCACCAGAGGGGGTACCTACAATGAGCAGTTCTTC
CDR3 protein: CASSLTRGGTYNEQFF

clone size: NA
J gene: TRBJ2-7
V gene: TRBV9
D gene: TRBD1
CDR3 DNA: TGTGCCAGCAGCGTAGCCCCACAGGGGAGAGGCTACGAGCAGTACTTC
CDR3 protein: CASSVAPQGRGYEQYF

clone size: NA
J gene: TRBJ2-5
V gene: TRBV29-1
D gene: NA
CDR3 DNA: TGCAGCGTTGCCTTGGAGACCCAGTACTTC
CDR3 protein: CSVALETQYF

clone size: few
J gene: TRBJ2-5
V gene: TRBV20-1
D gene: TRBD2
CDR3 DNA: TGCAGTGCTAGAGAGGGACTAGCGGGGGAAACCCAGTACTTC
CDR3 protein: CSAREGLAGETQYF

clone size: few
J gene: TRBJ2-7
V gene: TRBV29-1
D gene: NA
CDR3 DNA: TGCAGCGTTGGGGGCCGGGGCAGCCTCTACGAGCAGTACTTC
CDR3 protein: CSVGGRGSLYEQYF

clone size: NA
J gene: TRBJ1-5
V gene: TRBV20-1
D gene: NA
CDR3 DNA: TGCAGTGCTAGCCCAGATAGCAATCAGCCCCAGCATTTT
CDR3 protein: CSASPDSNQPQHF

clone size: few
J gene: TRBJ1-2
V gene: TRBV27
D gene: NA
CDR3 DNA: TGTGCCAGCAGTTTGCAGGGAACGGGTGGCTACACCTTC
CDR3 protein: CASSLQGTGGYTF

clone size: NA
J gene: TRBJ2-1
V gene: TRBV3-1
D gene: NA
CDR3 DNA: TGTGCCAGCAGCCAAGATCTTATGGGCCCAAGGCTTGAGCAGTTCTTC
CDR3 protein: CASSQDLMGPRLEQFF

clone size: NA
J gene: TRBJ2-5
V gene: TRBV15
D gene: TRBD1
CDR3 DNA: TGTGCCACGAACGGGGACAGGGGTGCGGGGGAGACCCAGTACTTC
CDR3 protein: CATNGDRGAGETQYF

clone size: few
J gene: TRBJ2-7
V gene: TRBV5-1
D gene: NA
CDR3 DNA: TGCGCCAGCAGCTTTGACGGACCCTATGGCGAGCAGTACTTC
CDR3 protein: CASSFDGPYGEQYF

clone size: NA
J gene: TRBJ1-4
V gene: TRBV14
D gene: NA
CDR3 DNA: TGTGCCAGCAGCCCGTACACCGCAACTAATGAAAAACTGTTTTTT
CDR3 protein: CASSPYTATNEKLFF

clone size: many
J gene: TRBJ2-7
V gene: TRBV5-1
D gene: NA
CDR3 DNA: TGCGCCAGCAGCTTTGGTCAGGGGCCTCTACACGAGCAGTACTTC
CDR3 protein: CASSFGQGPLHEQYF

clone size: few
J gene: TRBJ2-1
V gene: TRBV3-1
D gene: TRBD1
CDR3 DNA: TGTGCCAGCAGCCCCTCCGGGACAGGGTTTCTCTATGAGCAGTTCTTC
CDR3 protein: CASSPSGTGFLYEQFF

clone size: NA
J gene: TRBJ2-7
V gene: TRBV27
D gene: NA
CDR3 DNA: TGTGCCAGCAGTTTATTCCCAGGGAGCGAGCAGTACTTC
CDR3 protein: CASSLFPGSEQYF

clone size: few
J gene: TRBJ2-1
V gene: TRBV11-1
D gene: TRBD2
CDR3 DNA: TGTGCCAGCAGCCCCGACGGCGGGAGCTCCTACAATGAGCAGTTCTTC
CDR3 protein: CASSPDGGSSYNEQFF

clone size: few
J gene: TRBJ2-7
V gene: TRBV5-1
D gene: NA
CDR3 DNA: TGCGCCAGCAGCTTGAGCGGGACAGGCTACGAGCAGTACTTC
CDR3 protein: CASSLSGTGYEQYF

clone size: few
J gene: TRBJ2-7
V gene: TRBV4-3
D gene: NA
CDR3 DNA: TGCGCCAGCAGTAACGACAGGTCTGGTGAGCAGTACTTC
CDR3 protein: CASSNDRSGEQYF

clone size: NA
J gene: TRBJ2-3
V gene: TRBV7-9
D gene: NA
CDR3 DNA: TGTGCCAGCAGCCTGACAGCTAGCGCAGATACGCAGTATTTT
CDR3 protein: CASSLTASADTQYF

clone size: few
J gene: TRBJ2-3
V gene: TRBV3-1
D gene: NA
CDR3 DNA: TGTGCCAGCAGCTTGGCGAGGCATACGCAGTATTTT
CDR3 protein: CASSLARHTQYF

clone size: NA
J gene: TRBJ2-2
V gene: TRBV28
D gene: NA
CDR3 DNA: TGTGCCAGCAGTCGCACCGTGACTGCTCGCGGGGAGCTGTTTTTT
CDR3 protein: CASSRTVTARGELFF

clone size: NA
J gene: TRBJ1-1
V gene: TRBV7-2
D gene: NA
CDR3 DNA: TGTGCCAGCAGCTCGAGACAGGCATCACACACTGAAGCTTTCTTT
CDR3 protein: CASSSRQASHTEAFF

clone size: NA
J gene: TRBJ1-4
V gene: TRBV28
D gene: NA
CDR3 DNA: TGTGCCAGTTGGGATTCTCCGGCGAAAAAACTGTTTTTT
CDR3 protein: CASWDSPAKKLFF

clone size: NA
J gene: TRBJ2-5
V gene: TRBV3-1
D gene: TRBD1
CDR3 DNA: TGTGCCAGCAGCCAAGATCTCGGACAGGCTTCCCGAGAGACCCAGTACTTC
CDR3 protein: CASSQDLGQASRETQYF

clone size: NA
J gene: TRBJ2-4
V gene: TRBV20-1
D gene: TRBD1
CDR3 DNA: TGCAGTGCTAGAGGGGTAGGACAGGGGGCCAAAAACATTCAGTACTTC
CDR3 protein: CSARGVGQGAKNIQYF

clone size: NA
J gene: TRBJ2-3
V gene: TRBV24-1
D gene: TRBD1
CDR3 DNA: TGTGCCACCAGTGATTCGGACAGGGGGCGTAGCACAGATACGCAGTATTTT
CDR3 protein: CATSDSDRGRSTDTQYF

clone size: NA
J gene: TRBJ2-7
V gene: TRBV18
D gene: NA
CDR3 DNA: TGTGCCAGCTCATACGGGAGCCCAGCCTATAGCGAGCAGTACTTC
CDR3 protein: CASSYGSPAYSEQYF

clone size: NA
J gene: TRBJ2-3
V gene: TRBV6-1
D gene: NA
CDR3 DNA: TGTGCCAGCCGCAGGCCGACGGCGGCCTCTAGCACAGATACGCAGTATTTT
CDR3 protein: CASRRPTAASSTDTQYF

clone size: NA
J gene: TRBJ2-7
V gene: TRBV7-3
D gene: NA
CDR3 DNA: TGTGCCAGCAGCTCTAGCGCCACATCCTACGAGCAGTACTTC
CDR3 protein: CASSSSATSYEQYF

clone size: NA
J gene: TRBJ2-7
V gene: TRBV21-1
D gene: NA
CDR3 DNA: TGTGCCAGCAGCAAAGCGCTAACCCACGGCTACGAGCAGTACTTC
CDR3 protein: CASSKALTHGYEQYF

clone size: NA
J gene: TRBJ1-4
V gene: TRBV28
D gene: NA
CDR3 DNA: TGTGCCAGCAGTTTAAAGGTCACAGTTAATGAAAAACCGTTTTTT
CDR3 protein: CASSLKVTVNEKPFF

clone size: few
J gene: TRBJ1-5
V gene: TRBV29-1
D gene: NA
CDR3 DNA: TGCAGCGTCGCTAGACAGGAGGATCAGCCCCAGCATTTT
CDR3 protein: CSVARQEDQPQHF

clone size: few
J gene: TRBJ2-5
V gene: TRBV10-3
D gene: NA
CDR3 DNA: TGTGCCACCCAGGAGCAGGGCCGTACAAGGGAGCAGTACTTC
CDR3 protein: CATQEQGRTREQYF

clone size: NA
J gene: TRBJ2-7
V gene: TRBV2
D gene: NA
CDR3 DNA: TGTGCCAGCAGTGATTTGGGGGGCGACGAGCAGTACTTC
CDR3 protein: CASSDLGGDEQYF

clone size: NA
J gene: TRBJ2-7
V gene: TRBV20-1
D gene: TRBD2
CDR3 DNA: TGCAGTGCTAGCACCCTGGCTAGCGGGCCAATCTCTGCCGAGCAGTACTTC
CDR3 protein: CSASTLASGPISAEQYF

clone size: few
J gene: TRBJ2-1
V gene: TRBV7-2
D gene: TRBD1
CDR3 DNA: TGTGCCAGCAGCCCCGGGACAGGGGGCGCGGGGAATGAGCAGTTCTTC
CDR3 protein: CASSPGTGGAGNEQFF

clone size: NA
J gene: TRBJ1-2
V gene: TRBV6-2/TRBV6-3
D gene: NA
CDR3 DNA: TGTGCCAGCAGTTACTCCGGTGTCGTGAGGGACTATGGCTACACCTTC
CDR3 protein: CASSYSGVVRDYGYTF

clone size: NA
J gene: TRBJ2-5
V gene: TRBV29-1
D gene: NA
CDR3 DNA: TGCAGCGTGGAGGTAACTAGCAGAGAGACCCAGTACTTC
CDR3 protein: CSVEVTSRETQYF

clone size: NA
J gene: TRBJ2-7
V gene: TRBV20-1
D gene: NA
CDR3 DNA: TGCAGTGCTAGGGAAACATTGGCCGAGCAGTACTTC
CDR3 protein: CSARETLAEQYF

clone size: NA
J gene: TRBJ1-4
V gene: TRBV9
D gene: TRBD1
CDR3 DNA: TGTGCCAGCAGCAATACAGGGGCAACTAATGAAAAACTGTTTTTT
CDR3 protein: CASSNTGATNEKLFF

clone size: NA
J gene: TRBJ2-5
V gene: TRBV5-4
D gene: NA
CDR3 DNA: TGTGCCAGCAGCTTAGCCGGGTGGGGAGAGACCCAGTACTTC
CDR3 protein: CASSLAGWGETQYF

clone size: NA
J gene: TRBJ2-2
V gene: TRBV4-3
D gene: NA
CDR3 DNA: TGCGCCAGCAGCCAAGAGAAGGGGATCGGGGAGCTGTTTTTT
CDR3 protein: CASSQEKGIGELFF

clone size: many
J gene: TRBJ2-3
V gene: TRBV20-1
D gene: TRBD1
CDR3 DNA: TGCAGTGCTCGAACGGACAGGGGGCGCAGGGATACGCAGTATTTT
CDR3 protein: CSARTDRGRRDTQYF

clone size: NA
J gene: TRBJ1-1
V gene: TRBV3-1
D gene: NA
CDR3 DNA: TGTGCCAGCGCCCCCAGGGCTGGAAACACTGAAGCTTTCTTT
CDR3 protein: CASAPRAGNTEAFF

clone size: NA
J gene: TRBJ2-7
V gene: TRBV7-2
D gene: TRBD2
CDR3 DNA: TGTGCCAGCAGCTTAGGGACCCGGACTAGTAAGTACGAGCAGTACTTC
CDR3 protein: CASSLGTRTSKYEQYF

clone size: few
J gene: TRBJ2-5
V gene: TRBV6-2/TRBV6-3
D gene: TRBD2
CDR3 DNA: TGTGCCAGCAGTTATAGGACTAGCGGGGGTCAAGAGACCCAGTACTTC
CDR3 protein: CASSYRTSGGQETQYF

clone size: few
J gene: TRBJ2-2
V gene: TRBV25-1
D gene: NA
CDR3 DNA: TGTGCCAGCAGCGGACGGGTTTCGGCCGAGGGGGGGGAGCTGTTTTTT
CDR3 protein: CASSGRVSAEGGELFF

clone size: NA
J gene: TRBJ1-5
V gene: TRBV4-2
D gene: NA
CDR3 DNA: TGTGCCAGCAGCCAGGGTCGGGATCAGCCCCAGCATTTT
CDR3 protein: CASSQGRDQPQHF

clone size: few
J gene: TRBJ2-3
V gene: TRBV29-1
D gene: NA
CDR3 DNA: TGCAGCGCTGGACAGGGGGCCACTAGCGGGGATTCAGATACGCAGTATTTT
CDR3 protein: CSAGQGATSGDSDTQYF

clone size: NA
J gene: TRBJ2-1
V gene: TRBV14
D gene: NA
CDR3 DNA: TGTGCCAGCAGCCAAGCCGCGTGGCTGGATGAGCAGTTCTTC
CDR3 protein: CASSQAAWLDEQFF

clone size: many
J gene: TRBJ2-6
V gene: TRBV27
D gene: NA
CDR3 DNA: TGTGCCAGCAGCCTCGCGAGGCTAGGATCTGGGGCCAACGTCCTGACTTTC
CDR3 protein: CASSLARLGSGANVLTF

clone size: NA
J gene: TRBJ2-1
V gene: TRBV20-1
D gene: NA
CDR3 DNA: TGCAGTGTTACTGGCCCTCTAGCGTTATACAATGAGCAGTTCTTC
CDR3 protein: CSVTGPLALYNEQFF

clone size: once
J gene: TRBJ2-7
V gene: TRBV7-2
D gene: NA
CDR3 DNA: TGTGCCAGCAGCCCGACTAACAATCCCATATACGAGCAGTACTTC
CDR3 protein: CASSPTNNPIYEQYF

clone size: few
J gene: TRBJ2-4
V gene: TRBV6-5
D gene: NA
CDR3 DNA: TGTGCCAGCAGTCCCCCCCCGCGAAACATTCAGTACTTC
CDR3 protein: CASSPPPRNIQYF

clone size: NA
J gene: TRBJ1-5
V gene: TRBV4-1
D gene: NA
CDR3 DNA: TGCGCCAGCAGCCAAGATGGACAAAGACCCCAGCATTTT
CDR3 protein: CASSQDGQRPQHF

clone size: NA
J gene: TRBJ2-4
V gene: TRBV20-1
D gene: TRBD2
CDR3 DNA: TGCAGTGCTAGCCCCCTAGCGGGAGCCAAAAACATTCAGTACTTC
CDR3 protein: CSASPLAGAKNIQYF

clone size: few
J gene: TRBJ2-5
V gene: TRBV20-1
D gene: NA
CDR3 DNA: TGCAGTGCCCCAAATGAGGGGTCCCAAGAGACCCAGTACTTC
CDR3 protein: CSAPNEGSQETQYF